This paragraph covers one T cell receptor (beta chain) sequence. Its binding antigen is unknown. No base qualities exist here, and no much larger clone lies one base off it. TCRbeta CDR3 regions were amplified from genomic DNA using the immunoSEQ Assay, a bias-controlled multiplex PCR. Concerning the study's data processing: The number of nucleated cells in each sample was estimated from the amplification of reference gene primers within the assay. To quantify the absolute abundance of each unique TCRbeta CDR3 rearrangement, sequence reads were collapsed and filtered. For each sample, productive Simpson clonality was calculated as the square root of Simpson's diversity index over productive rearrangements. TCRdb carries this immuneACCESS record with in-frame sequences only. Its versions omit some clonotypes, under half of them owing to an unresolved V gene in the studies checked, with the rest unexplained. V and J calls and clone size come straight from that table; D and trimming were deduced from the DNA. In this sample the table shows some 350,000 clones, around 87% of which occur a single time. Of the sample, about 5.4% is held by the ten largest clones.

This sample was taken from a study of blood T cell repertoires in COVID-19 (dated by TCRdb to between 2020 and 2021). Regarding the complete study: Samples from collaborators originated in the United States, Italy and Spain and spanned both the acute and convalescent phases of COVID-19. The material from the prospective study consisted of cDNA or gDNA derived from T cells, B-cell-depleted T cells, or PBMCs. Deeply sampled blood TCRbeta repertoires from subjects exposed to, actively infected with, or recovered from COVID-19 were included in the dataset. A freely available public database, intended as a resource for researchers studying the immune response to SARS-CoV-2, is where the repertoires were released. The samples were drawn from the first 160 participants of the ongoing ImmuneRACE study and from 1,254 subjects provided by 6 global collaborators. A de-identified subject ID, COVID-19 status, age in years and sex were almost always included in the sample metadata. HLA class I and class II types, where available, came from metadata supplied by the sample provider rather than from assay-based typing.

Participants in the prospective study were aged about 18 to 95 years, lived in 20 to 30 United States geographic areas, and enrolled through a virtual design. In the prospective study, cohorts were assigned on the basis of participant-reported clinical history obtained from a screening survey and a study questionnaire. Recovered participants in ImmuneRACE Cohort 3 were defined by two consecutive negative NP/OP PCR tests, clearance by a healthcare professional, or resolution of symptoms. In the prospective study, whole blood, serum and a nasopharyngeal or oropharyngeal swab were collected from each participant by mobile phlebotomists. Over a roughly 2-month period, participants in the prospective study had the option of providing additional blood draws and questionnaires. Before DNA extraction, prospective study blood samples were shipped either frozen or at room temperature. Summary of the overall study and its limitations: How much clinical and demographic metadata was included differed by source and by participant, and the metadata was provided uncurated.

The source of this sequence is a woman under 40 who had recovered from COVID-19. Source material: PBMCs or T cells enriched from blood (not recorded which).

The CDR3 region: CASSLFRGTNYGYTF. The DNA sequence is given as TGCGCCAGCAGCTTATTCAGGGGGACTAACTATGGCTACACCTTC. The rearranged segments are TRBV5-1 and TRBJ1-2; the junction holds 7 bases that match TRBD1. The germline V gene specifies SGHRS as CDR1 and YFSETQ as CDR2. After removal of 2 bases from V and 0 bases from J, the junction retains 4 bases not matched to a gene. The CDR3 spans 15 residues, from the cysteine through the phenylalanine. Kept here is only the CDR3 DNA, which spans 45 bases and is read in frame from base 1.